Below, one T cell receptor beta chain is given with its context. Its specificity is not known. The sample originates from a study of T cell responses to AZD1222 COVID-19 vaccine. CDR1 and CDR2 (germline): WNHNN, SYGVQD (reference sequence). CDR3 length: 17 amino acids. J lost 0 bases, V lost 4 bases, and 7 bases had no gene match. General study results and limits: In a largely white British group with more females than males, clonal diversity was possibly underestimated. The study reported that nearly half of spike-specific TCRs target unmutated variant regions.

Using immunoSEQ multiplex PCR, the repertoire was profiled, and TCRdb retains in-frame clones only, with some absent. The sample includes roughly 120,000 clones, over 80% of them seen just once. The chain links TRBV10-1 to TRBJ1-4, with 8 nucleotides matching TRBD1. The sequence was collected from an adult in good health. The specimen comprised peripheral blood, sampled on day 0 of AZD1222 vaccination. This chain's CDR3 is CASSGGTGTATNEKLFF. In nucleotides, the CDR3 is TGCGCCAGCAGTGGTGGGACAGGAACCGCAACTAATGAAAAACTGTTTTTT.